The source of this T cell receptor beta chain is a study of spatial heterogeneity in lung cancer. A single record per CDR3 protein comes from TCRdb applying MiXCR to the 5' RACE reads. The sample yields roughly 100,000 distinct CDR3 sequences, 7.5% to 10% seen once. Time point: sample taken at primary tumor resection. Unsorted whole RNA from tumor, nontumor lung or frozen PBMC underwent sequencing. Untreated early-stage non-small cell lung cancer patients, 70 to 85 in total, were the donors. The table lists this clonotype with many counts. The germline V and J ends were trimmed by 7 bases and 1 base, with 8 bases remaining between them. The length of the CDR3 is 14 residues.

The TCR comes from a male donor with early-stage non-small cell lung cancer. The genes are TRBV12-3 or TRBV12-4 and TRBJ2-6; no clear D. The source material was PBMCs, sampled at surgery. CDR3 coding DNA: TGTGCCAGCACCCTAGGGTCTGGGGCCAACGTCCTGACTTTC. It codes for CASTLGSGANVLTF.